This TCR beta chain was recovered during a study of shared clonotypes between healthy human individuals. Sequencing was performed with immunoSEQ multiplex PCR; in TCRdb, only in-frame clones are kept and a portion is missing. The data hold hundreds of thousands of clones, with about 80% observed a single time. Unsorted samples relied on tens of millions of PBMCs, which served as the source of genomic DNA. Germline CDR1 is MDHEN and CDR2 is SYDVKM. V was shortened by 8 bases and J by 1 base, with 18 bases between the two germline ends. The CDR3 is 15 residues long. The sequenced material came from PBMCs. The chain carries TRBV28 and TRBJ2-7; D ambiguous. This sequence was found in a woman aged 40 to 55 in good health. Some clones in this sample may be carry-over from other donors' samples. The CDR3 DNA reads as TGTGCCAGCTCCCTTCAGGCAGAGAGTTCCTACGAGCAGTACTTC. It specifies CASSLQAESSYEQYF.